This T cell receptor (beta chain) was obtained from a study of cytomegalovirus exposure and HLA in healthy donors. The study ran its PCR with 60 Vbeta and 13 Jbeta primers. Original methodology: Around 11 million shared chains were among the about 80 million unique TCR beta chains that a later analysis counted. Sequencing used immunoSEQ multiplex PCR; TCRdb keeps in-frame clones, though not all of them. That table supplies the V and J calls and clone size; D and trimming were determined from the DNA. The table shows 150,000 to 200,000 clones, with about four fifths occurring only once. Germline loops: CDR1 MNHEY, CDR2 SMNVEV (reference sequence). The CDR3 is made up of 17 amino acids. Trimming left V 7 bases short and J 4 bases short, with 20 bases between.

The specimen sequenced was PBMCs. The V and J genes are TRBV27 and TRBJ2-6, with D possibly being TRBD2 (6 bases). This receptor was taken from a woman aged 50 to 60 in good health and CMV-seronegative. CDR3 DNA sequence: TGTGCCAGCAAAGGACCCCTGCGGGGTACGGGGGCCAACGTCCTGACTTTC. It encodes CASKGPLRGTGANVLTF.